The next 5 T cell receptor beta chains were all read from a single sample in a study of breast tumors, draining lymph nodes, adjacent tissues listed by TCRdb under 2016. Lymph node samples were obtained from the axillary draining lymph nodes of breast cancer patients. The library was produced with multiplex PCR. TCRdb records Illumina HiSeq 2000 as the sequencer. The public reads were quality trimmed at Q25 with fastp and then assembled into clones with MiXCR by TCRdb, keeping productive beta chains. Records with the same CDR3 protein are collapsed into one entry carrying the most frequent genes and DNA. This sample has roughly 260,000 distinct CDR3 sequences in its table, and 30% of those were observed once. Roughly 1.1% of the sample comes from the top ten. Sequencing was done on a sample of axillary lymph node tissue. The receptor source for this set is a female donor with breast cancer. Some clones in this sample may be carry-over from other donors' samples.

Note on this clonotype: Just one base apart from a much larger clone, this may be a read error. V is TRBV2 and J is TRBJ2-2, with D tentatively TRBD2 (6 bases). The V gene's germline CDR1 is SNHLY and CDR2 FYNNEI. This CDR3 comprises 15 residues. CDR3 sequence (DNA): TGTGCTAGCAGTGAAGTTCGCGGGGCAACCGGGGAGCTGTTTTTT. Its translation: CASSEVRGATGELFF.

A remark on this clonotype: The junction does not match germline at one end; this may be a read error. As DNA, the CDR3 is TGTGCCGCCAGCACCGACAGACTCTCTCGAAACACCATATATTTT. As protein: CAASTDRLSRNTIYF. V and J are TRBV15 and TRBJ1-3; D is possibly TRBD1 (5 bases). Germline CDR1 reads LNHNV; CDR2 reads YYDKDF (reference sequence). The CDR3 is made up of 15 amino acids.

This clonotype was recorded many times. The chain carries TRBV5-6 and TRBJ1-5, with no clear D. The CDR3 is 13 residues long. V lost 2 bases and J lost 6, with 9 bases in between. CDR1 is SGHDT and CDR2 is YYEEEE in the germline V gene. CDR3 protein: CASSFMMSQPQHF. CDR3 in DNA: TGTGCCAGCAGCTTCATGATGTCTCAGCCCCAGCATTTT. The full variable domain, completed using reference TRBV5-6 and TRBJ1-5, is DAGVTQSPTHLIKTRGQQVTLRCSPKSGHDTVSWYQQALGQGPQFIFQYYEEEERQRGNFPDRFSGHQFPNYSSELNVNALLLGDSALYLCASSFMMSQPQHFGDGTRLSIL.

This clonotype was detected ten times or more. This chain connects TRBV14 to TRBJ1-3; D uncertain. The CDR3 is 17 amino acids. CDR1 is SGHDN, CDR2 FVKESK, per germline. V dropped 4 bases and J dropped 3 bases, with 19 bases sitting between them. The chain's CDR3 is CASSPRRDRASGNTIYF. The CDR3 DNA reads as TGTGCCAGCAGCCCCCGCCGCGACCGGGCTAGTGGAAACACCATATATTTT.

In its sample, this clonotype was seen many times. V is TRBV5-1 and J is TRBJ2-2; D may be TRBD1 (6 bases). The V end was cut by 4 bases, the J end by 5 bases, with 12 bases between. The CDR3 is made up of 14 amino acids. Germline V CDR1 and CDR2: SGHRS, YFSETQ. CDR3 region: CASSGPGVTGELFF. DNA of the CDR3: TGCGCCAGCAGCGGACCAGGGGTTACCGGGGAGCTGTTTTTT.